This TCR beta chain was profiled in a study of blood T cell repertoires in COVID-19 (dated by TCRdb to about 2020). About the study as a whole: The collaborator samples originated in the United States, Italy and Spain and spanned the acute and convalescent phases of COVID-19. The samples were drawn from two sources: the first 160 participants of the ongoing ImmuneRACE study, and 1,254 subjects contributed by 6 global collaborators. The repertoires were made available in a free public database intended to serve as a resource for research on the immune response to SARS-CoV-2. A de-identified subject ID, COVID-19 status, age in years and sex were almost always included in the sample metadata. Deeply sampled blood TCRbeta repertoires from subjects exposed to, actively infected with, or recovered from COVID-19 were included in the dataset. HLA class I and class II types, where available, came from metadata supplied by the sample provider rather than from assay-based typing. The prospective study material was composed of cDNA or gDNA derived from T cells, B-cell-depleted T cells, or PBMCs.

TCRbeta CDR3 regions were amplified from genomic DNA by means of the immunoSEQ Assay, a bias-controlled multiplex PCR. The study's own analysis went as follows. Within the assay, amplification of reference gene primers was used to estimate how many nucleated cells each sample contained. To quantify the absolute abundance of each unique TCRbeta CDR3 rearrangement, sequence reads were collapsed and filtered. For each sample, productive Simpson clonality was calculated by taking the square root of Simpson's diversity index across productive rearrangements. What TCRdb holds here is the immuneACCESS table cut down to in-frame rearrangements. Part of the clones is not present; checked against another copy, under half of the missing clones reflect an unresolved V gene, and the others are unexplained. That table gives V, J and clone size, and the DNA gave D and trimming. This sample is represented by about 82,000 clones; roughly 80% of them were singletons. 15% to 20% of the sample rests with the top ten.

General findings and caveats noted by the study authors: How much clinical and demographic metadata was included differed by source and by participant, and the metadata was provided uncurated.

The collaborating institutions used their own protocols to collect whole blood in K2EDTA tubes. Collaborator samples were shipped for TCRbeta analysis as frozen whole blood, isolated PBMCs, or DNA extracted from either sample type. For CDR1 and CDR2, the germline V gene (reference sequence) lists WNHNN and SYGVQD. Spanning cysteine to phenylalanine, the CDR3 consists of 16 amino acids. Only the CDR3 DNA is retained, 48 bases long and in frame from the first base. The germline ends are 13 bases apart after V is trimmed by 0 bases and J by 3 bases. Points on this clone: The specificity of this receptor is unknown. No quality values exist for individual bases; no much larger clone is one base distant.

This receptor was identified in a man of 80 years or more with active or convalescent COVID-19. Recombination connected TRBV10-1 to TRBJ2-3; D gene: possibly TRBD1, on 5 matching bases. The sequenced material came from peripheral blood. Here the CDR3 is given as CASSESGRLGTDTQYF. The DNA sequence follows: TGCGCCAGCAGTGAGTCGGGGCGACTCGGGACAGATACGCAGTATTTT.